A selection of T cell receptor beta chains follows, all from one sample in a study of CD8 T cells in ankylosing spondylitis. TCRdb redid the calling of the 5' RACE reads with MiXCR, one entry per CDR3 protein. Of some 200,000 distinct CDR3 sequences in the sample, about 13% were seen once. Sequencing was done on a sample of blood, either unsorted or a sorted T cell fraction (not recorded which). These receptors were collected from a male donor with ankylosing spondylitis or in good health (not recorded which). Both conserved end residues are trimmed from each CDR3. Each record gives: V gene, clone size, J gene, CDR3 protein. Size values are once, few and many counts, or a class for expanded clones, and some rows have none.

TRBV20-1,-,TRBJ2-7,CARAGTSGRSSSYEQY
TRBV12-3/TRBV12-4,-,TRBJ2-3,ASSLQHPSSTDTQY
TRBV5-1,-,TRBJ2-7,ASSPRKGDGSYEQY
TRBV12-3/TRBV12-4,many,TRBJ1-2,ASTIGGGNGYT
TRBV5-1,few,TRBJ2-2,ASSLGGIASGELF
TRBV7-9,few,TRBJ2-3,ASSSRTSGSSTDTQY
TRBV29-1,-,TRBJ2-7,SVVGGGNYEQY
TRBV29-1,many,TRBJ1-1,SVMWFRTMNTEAF
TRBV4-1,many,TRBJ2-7,ASSRGFRYEQY
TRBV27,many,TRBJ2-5,ASSPGLAGGETQY
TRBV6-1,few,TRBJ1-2,ASSDGDVANYGYT
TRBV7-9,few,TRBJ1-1,ASSPLSVRTGGTEAF
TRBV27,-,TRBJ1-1,ASSSRGTGVTEAF
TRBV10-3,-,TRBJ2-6,AISEPQTGSGANVLT
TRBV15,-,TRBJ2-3,ATSRDRTGGSDTQY
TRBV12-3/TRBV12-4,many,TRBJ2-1,ASNLAGGSYNEQF
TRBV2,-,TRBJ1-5,ASSDRGTGNQPQH
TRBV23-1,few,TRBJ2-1,ASSLEVGLGYGEQF
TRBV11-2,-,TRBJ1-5,ASSLNGGPSQPQH
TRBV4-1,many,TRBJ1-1,ASSQDPGQGMNTEAF
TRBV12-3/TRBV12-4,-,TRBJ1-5,ASSFDQIAQH
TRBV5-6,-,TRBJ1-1,ASSLGVQGPEAF
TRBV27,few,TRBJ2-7,ATSSPGQGNYEQY
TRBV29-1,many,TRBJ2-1,SVEADNYNEQF
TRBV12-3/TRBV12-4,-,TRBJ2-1,ASSLSSGLDNEQF
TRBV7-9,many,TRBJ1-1,ASIPPREVTEAF
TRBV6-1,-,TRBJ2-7,ASSTQLAGNYEQY
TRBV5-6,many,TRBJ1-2,ASSRGQAGANYGYT
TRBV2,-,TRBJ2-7,ASSDPAGGSYEQY
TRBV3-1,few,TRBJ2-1,ASSQDPREQF